This TCR beta chain derives from a study of blood T cells in healthy people across ages. A J-beta primer mix and a sample-barcoded 5' primer were used in a second PCR of roughly 6 to 12 cycles. A 12-random-nucleotide template-switch adaptor tagged each cDNA molecule. Each CDR3 protein gets one entry after TCRdb re-called the 5' RACE reads with MiXCR. The repertoire includes hundreds of thousands of distinct CDR3 sequences, approximately 60% of them detected once, and approximately 24% sits in the top ten. The trim removed 5 bases at V and 2 bases at J, leaving 11 bases unmatched. Germline lookup yields CDR1 SGHTA and CDR2 FQGNSA. This CDR3 contains 18 residues.

The sequencing sample was made of blood. The chain uses TRBV7-2 and TRBJ2-1; 11 bases agree with TRBD2. The clonotype comes from a middle-aged man in good health. CDR3 region: CASSQDLLAGGPYNEQFF. CDR3 DNA sequence: TGTGCCAGCAGCCAAGACCTTTTAGCGGGAGGGCCCTACAATGAGCAGTTCTTC.